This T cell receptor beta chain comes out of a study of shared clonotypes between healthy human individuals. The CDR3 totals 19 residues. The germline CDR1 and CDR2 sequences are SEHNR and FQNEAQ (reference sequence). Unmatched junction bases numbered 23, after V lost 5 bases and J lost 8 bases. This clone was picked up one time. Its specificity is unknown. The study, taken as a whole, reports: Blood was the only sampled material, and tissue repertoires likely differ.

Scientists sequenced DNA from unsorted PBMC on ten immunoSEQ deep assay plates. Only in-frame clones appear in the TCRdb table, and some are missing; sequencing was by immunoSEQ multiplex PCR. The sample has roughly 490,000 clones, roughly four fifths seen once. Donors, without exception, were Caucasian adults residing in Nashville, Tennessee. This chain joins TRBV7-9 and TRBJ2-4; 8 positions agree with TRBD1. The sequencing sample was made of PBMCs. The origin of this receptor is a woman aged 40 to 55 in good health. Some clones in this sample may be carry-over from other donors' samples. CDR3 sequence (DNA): TGTGCCAGCAGCCCGGCTTATGGACTTTTAGGACAGGGCGGAGACATTCAGTACTTC. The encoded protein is CASSPAYGLLGQGGDIQYF.